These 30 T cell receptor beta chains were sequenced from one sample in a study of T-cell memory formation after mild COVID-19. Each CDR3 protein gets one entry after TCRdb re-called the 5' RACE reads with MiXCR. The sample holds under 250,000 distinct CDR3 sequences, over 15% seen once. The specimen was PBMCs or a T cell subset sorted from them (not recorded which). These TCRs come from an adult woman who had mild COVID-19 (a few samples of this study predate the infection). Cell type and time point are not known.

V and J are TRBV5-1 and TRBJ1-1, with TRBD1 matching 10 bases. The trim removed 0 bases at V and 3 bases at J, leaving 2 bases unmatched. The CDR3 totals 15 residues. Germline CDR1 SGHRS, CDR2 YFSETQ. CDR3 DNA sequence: TGCGCCAGCAGCTTGGACGGACAGGGGGACACTGAAGCTTTCTTT. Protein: CASSLDGQGDTEAFF.

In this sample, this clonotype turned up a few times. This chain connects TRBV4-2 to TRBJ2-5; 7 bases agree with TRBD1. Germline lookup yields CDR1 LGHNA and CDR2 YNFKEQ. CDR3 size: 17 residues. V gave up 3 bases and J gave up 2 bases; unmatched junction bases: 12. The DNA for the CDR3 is TGTGCCAGCAGCCATCGAGAAGGGGGCGCGCGGCAAGAGACCCAGTACTTC. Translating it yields CASSHREGGARQETQYF.

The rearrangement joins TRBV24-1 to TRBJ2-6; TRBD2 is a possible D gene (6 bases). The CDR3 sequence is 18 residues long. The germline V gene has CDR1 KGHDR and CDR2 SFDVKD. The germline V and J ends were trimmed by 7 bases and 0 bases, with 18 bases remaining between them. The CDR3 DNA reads TGTGCCACCAGCTCAAGGGACTTCGCGGCCTCTGGGGCCAACGTCCTGACTTTC. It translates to CATSSRDFAASGANVLTF.

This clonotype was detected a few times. CDR3 nucleotide sequence: TGCGCCAGCAGCTCAAGGACAGGGGGCGTTGGTTACGAGCAGTACTTC. Protein product: CASSSRTGGVGYEQYF. The chain uses TRBV5-1 and TRBJ2-7, with 11 bases identical to TRBD1. Germline V CDR1 and CDR2: SGHRS, YFSETQ. The length of the CDR3 is 16 residues. The junction had 9 bases not matched to a gene; V was cut back by 3 bases and J by 4 bases.

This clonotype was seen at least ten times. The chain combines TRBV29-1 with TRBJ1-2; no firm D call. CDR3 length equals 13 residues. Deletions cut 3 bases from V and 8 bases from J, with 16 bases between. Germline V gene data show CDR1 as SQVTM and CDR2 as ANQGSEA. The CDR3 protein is CSVDGSGLGGYTF. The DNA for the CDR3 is TGCAGCGTTGATGGCTCAGGCCTAGGAGGCTACACCTTC.

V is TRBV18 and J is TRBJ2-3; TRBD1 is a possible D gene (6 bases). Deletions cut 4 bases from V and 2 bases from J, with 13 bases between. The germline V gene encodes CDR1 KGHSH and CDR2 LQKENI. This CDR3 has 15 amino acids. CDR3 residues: CASSLRTGITDTQYF. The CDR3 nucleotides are TGTGCCAGCTCACTTAGAACAGGGATCACAGATACGCAGTATTTT.

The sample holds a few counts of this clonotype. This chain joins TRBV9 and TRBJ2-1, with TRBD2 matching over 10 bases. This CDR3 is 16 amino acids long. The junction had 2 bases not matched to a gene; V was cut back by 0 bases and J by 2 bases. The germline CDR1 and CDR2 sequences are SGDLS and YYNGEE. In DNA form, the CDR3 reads TGTGCCAGCAGCGTAGAGCTAGCGGGAGCCTACAATGAGCAGTTCTTC. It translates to CASSVELAGAYNEQFF.

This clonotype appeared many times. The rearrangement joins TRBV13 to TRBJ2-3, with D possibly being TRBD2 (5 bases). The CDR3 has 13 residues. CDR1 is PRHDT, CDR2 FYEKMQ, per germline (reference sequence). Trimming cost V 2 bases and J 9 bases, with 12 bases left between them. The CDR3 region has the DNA TGTGCCAGCAGCTTAAGGTCGACTAAGACGCAGTATTTT. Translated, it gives CASSLRSTKTQYF.

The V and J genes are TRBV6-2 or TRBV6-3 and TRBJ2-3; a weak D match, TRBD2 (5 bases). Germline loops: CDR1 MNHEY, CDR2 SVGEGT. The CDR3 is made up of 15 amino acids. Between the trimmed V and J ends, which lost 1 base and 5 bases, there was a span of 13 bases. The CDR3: CASSYFPGWVDTQYF. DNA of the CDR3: TGTGCCAGCAGTTACTTTCCGGGATGGGTAGATACGCAGTATTTT.

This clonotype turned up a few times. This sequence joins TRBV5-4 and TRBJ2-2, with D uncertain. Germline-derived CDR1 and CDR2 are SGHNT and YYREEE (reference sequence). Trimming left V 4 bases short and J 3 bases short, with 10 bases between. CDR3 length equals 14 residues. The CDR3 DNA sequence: TGTGCCAGCAGCCCCTCGGTCGACACCGGGGAGCTGTTTTTT. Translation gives CASSPSVDTGELFF. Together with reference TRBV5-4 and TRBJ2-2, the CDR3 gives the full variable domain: ETGVTQSPTHLIKTRGQQVTLRCSSQSGHNTVSWYQQALGQGPQFIFQYYREEENGRGNFPPRFSGLQFPNYSSELNVNALELDDSALYLCASSPSVDTGELFFGEGSRLTVL.

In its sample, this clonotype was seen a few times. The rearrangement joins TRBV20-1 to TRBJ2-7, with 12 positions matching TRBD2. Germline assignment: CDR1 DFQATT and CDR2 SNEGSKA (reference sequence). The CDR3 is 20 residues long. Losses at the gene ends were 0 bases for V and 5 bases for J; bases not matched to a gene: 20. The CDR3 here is CSARDEKALAGGPRLHEQYF. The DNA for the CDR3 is TGCAGTGCTAGAGATGAAAAGGCTCTAGCGGGAGGGCCCCGCTTGCACGAGCAGTACTTC.

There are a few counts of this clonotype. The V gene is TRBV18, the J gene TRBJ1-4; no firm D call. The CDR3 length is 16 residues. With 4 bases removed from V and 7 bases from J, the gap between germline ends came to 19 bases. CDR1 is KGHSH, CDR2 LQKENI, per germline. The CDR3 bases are TGTGCCAGCTCACAGGTCGGCGGACGAATTACTGAAAAACTGTTTTTT. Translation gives CASSQVGGRITEKLFF.

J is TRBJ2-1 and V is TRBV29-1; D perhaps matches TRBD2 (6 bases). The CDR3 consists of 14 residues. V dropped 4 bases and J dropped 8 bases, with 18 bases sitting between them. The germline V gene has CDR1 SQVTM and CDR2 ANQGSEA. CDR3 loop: CSVAFHGSKHEQFF. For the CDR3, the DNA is TGCAGCGTTGCTTTTCACGGGAGTAAACATGAGCAGTTCTTC.

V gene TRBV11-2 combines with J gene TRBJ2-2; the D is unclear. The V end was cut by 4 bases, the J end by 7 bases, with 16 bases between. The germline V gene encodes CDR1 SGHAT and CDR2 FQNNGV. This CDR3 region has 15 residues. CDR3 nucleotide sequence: TGTGCCAGCAGCTCCCTTGTGACAATCAACGGGGAGCTGTTTTTT. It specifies CASSSLVTINGELFF.

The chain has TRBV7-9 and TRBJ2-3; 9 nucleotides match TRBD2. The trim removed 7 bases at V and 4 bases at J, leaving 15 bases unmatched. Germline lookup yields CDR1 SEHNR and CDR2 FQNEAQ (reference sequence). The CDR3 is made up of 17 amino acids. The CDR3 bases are TGTGCCAGCACCCTAGACGGGCTCCTAGCGGGACCAGATACGCAGTATTTT. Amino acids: CASTLDGLLAGPDTQYF.

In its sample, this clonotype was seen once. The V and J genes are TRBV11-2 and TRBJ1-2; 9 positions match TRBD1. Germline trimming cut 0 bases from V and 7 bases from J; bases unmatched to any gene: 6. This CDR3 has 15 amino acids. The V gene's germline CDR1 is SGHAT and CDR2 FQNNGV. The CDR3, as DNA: TGTGCCAGCAGCTTAGATATGGGACAGGGATCTGGCTACACCTTC. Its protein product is CASSLDMGQGSGYTF.

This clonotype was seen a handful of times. CDR3 sequence (DNA): TGTGCCAGCAGTGAATTGGGGGCCTATAATTCACCCCTCCACTTT. Translating it yields CASSELGAYNSPLHF. The chain joins TRBV6-1 to TRBJ1-6, with D possibly being TRBD1 (5 bases). The V gene lost 2 bases and the J gene lost 2 bases, with 7 bases spanning the gap. The germline V gene has CDR1 MNHNS and CDR2 SASEGT. The CDR3 runs 15 residues.

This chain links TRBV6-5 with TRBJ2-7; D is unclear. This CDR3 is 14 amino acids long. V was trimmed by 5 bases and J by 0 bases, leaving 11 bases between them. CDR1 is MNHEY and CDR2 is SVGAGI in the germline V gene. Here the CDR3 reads CASSTQQSSYEQYF. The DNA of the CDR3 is TGTGCCAGCAGTACCCAGCAGAGCTCCTACGAGCAGTACTTC.

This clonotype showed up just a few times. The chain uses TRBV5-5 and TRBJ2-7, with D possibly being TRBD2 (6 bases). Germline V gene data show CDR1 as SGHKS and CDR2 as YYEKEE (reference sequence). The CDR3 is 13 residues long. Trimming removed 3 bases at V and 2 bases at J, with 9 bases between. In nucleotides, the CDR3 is TGTGCCAGCAGCTGGGGGGTAGCCTACGAGCAGTACTTC. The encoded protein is CASSWGVAYEQYF.

CDR3 nucleotide sequence: TGTGCCAGCAGTTTAGGCAGAGTCATATATGGCTACACCTTC. It encodes CASSLGRVIYGYTF. This sequence joins TRBV12-3 or TRBV12-4 and TRBJ1-2; D is unresolved. Deletions cut 1 base from V and 5 bases from J, with 11 bases between. There are 14 residues in the CDR3.

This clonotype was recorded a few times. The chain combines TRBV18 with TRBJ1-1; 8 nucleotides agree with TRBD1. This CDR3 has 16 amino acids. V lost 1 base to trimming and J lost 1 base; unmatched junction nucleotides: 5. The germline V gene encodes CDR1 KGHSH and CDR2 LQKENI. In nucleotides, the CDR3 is TGTGCCAGCTCACCACTAGGACAGGGAGAGAACACTGAAGCTTTCTTT. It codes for CASSPLGQGENTEAFF.

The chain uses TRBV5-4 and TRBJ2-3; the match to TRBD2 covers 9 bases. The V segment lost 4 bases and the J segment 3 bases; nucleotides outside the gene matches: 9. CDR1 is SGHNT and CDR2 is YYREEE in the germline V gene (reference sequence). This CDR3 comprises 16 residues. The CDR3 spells CASSGGGAGGTDTQYF. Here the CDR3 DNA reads TGTGCCAGCAGCGGCGGGGGGGCAGGAGGAACAGATACGCAGTATTTT.

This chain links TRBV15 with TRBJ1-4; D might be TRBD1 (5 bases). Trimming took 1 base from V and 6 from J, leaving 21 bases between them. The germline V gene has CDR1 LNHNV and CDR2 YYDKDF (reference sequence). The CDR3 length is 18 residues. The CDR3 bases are TGTGCCACCAGCAGAGGAACTTTCTTGGGACGCCCCTATGAAAAACTGTTTTTT. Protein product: CATSRGTFLGRPYEKLFF.

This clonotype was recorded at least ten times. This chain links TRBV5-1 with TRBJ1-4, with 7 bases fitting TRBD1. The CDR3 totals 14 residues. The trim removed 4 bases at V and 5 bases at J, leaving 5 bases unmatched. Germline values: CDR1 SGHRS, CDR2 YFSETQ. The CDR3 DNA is TGCGCCAGCAGCAGCCGGGACAGAAATGAAAAACTGTTTTTT. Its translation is CASSSRDRNEKLFF. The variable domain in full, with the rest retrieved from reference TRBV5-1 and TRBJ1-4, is KAGVTQTPRYLIKTRGQQVTLSCSPISGHRSVSWYQQTPGQGLQFLFEYFSETQRNKGNFPGRFSGRQFSNSRSEMNVSTLELGDSALYLCASSSRDRNEKLFFGSGTQLSVL.

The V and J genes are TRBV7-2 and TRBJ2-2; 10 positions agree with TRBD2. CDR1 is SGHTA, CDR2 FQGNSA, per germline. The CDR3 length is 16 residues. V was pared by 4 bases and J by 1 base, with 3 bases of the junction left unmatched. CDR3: CASSSTSGVNTGELFF. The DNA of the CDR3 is TGTGCCAGCAGCTCTACTAGCGGGGTGAACACCGGGGAGCTGTTTTTT. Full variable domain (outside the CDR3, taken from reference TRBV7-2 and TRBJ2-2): GAGVSQSPSNKVTEKGKDVELRCDPISGHTALYWYRQSLGQGLEFLIYFQGNSAPDKSGLPSDRFSAERTGGSVSTLTIQRTQQEDSAVYLCASSSTSGVNTGELFFGEGSRLTVL.

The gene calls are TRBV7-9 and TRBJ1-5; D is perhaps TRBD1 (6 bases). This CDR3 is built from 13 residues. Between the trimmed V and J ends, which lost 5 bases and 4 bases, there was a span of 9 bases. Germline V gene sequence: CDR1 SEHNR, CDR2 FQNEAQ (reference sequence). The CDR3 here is CASSHTGNQPQHF. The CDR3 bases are TGTGCCAGCAGCCATACAGGGAATCAGCCCCAGCATTTT.

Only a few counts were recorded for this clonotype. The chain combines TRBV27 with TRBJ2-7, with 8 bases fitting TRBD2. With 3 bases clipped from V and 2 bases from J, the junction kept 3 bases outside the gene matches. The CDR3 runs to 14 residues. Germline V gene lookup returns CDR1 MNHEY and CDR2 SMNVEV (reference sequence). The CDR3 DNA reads TGTGCCAGCAGTTTGCTCGGGGGGGCCTACGAGCAGTACTTC. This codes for CASSLLGGAYEQYF.

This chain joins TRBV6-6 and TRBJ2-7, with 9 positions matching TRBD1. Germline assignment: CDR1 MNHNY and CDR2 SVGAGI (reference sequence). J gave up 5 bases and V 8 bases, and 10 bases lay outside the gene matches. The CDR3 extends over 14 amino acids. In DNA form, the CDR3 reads TGTGCCAGCGGATTAACCGGGACAGGGAACGAGCAGTACTTC. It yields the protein CASGLTGTGNEQYF.

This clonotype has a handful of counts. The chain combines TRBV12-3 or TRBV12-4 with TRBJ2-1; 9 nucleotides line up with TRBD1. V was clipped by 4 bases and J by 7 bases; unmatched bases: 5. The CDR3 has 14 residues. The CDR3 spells CASSWGQGWNEQFF. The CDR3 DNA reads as TGTGCCAGCAGTTGGGGACAGGGTTGGAATGAGCAGTTCTTC.

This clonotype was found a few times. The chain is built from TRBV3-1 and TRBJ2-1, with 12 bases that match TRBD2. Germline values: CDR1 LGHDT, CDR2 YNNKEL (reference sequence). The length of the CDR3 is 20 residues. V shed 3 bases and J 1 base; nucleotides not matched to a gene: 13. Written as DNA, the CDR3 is TGTGCCAGCAGCCACGCGGCTAGCGGGAGGGGTTTATGGTCCTACAATGAGCAGTTCTTC. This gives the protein CASSHAASGRGLWSYNEQFF.